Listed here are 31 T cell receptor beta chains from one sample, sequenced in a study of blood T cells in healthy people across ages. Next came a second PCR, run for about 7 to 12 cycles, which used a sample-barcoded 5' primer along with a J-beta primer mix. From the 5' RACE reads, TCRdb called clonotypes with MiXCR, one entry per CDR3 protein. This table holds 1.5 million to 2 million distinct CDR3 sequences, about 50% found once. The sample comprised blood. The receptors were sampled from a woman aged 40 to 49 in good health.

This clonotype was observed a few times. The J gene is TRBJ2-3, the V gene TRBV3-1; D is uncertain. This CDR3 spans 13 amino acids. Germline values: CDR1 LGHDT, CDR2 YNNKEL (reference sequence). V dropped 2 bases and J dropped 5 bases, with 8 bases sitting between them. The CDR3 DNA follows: TGTGCCAGCAGCCAAATATTCGGAGATACGCAGTATTTT. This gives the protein CASSQIFGDTQYF.

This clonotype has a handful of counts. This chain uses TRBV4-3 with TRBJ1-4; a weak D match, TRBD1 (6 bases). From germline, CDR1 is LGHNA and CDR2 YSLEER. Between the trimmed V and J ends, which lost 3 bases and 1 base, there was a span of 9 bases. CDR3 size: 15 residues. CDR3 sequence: CASSQSGVTNEKLFF. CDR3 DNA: TGCGCCAGCAGCCAGTCAGGGGTAACTAATGAAAAACTGTTTTTT.

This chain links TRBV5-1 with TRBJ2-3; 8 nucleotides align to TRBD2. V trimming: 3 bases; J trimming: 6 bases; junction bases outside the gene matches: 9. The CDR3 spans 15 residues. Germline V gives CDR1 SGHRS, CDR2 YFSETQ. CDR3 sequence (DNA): TGCGCCAGCAGCTCCCCGGGACTAGAGATGGATACGCAGTATTTT. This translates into CASSSPGLEMDTQYF. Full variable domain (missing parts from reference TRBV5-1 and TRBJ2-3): KAGVTQTPRYLIKTRGQQVTLSCSPISGHRSVSWYQQTPGQGLQFLFEYFSETQRNKGNFPGRFSGRQFSNSRSEMNVSTLELGDSALYLCASSSPGLEMDTQYFGPGTRLTVL.

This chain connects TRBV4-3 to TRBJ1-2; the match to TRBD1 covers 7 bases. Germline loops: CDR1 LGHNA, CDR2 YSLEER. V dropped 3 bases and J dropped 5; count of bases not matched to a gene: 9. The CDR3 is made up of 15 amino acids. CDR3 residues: CASSQGDSDWYGYTF. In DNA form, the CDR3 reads TGCGCCAGCAGCCAGGGGGACAGCGATTGGTATGGCTACACCTTC.

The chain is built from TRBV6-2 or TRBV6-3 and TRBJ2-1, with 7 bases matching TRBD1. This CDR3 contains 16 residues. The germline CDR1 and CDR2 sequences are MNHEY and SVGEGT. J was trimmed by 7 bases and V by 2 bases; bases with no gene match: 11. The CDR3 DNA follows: TGTGCCAGCAGTTACCCCCAAGGCAGGGGGATTAATGAGCAGTTCTTC. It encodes CASSYPQGRGINEQFF.

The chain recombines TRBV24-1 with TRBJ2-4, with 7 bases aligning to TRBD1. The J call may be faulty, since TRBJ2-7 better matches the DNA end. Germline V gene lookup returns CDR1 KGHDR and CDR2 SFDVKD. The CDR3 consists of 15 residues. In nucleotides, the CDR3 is TGTGCCACCAGTGACCCGACAGGGCAGACCTACGAGCAGTACTTC. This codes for CATSDPTGQTYEQYF.

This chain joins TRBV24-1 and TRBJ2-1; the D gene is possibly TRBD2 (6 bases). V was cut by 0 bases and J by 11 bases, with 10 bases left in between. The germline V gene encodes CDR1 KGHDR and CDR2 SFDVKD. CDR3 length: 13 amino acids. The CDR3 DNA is TGTGCCACCAGTGATTTGGACGGGGGAAAGCAGTTCTTC. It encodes CATSDLDGGKQFF.

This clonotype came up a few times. The chain's CDR3 is CSVDWGLMDEQFF. DNA of the CDR3: TGCAGCGTTGATTGGGGGCTGATGGATGAGCAGTTCTTC. The rearrangement links TRBV29-1 to TRBJ2-1, with D maybe TRBD1 (6 bases). V lost 3 bases, J lost 8 bases, and 14 bases lay in between. From germline, CDR1 is SQVTM and CDR2 ANQGSEA. This CDR3 is 13 amino acids long.

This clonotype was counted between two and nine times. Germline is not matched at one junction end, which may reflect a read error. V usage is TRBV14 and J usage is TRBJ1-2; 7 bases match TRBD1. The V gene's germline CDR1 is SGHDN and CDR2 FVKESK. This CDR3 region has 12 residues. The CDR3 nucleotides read TGTACCAGCAGCCAAGGCCAGGGGGTCGTCACCTTC. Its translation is CTSSQGQGVVTF. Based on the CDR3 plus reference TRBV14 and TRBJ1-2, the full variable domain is EAGVTQFPSHSVIEKGQTVTLRCDPISGHDNLYWYRRVMGKEIKFLLHFVKESKQDESGMPNNRFLAERTGGTYSTLKVQPAELEDSGVYFCTSSQGQGVVTFGSGTRLTVV.

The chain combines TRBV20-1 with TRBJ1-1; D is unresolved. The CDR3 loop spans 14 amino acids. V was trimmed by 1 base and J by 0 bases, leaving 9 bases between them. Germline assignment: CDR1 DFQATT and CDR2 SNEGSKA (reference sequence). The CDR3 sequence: CSARVRGMNTEAFF. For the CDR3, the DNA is TGCAGTGCTAGAGTGCGGGGAATGAACACTGAAGCTTTCTTT.

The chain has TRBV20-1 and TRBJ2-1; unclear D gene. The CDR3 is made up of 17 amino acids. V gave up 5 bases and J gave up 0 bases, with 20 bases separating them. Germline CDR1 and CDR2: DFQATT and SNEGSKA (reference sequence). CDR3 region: CSAEDFRGNSSYNEQFF. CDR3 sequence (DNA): TGCAGTGCTGAAGACTTCCGCGGAAACAGCTCCTACAATGAGCAGTTCTTC.

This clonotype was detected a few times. CDR3: CASSLPQGGEQFF. As DNA, the CDR3 is TGTGCCAGCAGCTTGCCACAGGGGGGTGAGCAGTTCTTC. This chain joins TRBV7-9 and TRBJ2-1, with 8 bases identical to TRBD1. CDR3 length: 13 residues. Germline values: CDR1 SEHNR, CDR2 FQNEAQ (reference sequence). V lost 3 bases, J lost 9 bases, and 4 bases stayed unmatched.

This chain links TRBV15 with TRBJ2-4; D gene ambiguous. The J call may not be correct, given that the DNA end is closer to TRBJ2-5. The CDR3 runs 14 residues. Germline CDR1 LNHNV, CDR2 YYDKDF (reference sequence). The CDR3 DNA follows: TGTGCCACCAGCAGAGTGCGTCGGCAAGAGACCCAGTACTTC. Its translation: CATSRVRRQETQYF.

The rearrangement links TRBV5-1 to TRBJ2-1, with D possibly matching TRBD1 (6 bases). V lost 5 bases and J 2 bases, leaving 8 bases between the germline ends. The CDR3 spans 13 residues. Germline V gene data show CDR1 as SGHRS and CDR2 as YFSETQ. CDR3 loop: CASRDSAYNEQFF. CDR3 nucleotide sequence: TGCGCCAGCAGGGACAGTGCCTACAATGAGCAGTTCTTC.

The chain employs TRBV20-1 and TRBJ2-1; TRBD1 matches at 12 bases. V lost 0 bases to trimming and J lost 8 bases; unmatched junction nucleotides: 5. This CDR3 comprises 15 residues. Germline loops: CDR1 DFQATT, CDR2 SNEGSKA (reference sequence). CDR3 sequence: CSARDRDRGLDEQFF. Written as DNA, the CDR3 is TGCAGTGCTAGAGACCGGGACAGGGGGCTCGATGAGCAGTTCTTC.

The CDR3 region is CASSLGARGGNQPQHF. As DNA, the CDR3 is TGTGCCAGCAGCTTAGGAGCCAGGGGTGGCAATCAGCCCCAGCATTTT. This chain connects TRBV7-2 to TRBJ1-5, with a possible D match to TRBD1 (6 bases). Trimming stripped 1 base from V and 2 bases from J, with 12 bases between. CDR3 length equals 16 residues. The germline gives CDR1 SGHTA, CDR2 FQGNSA.

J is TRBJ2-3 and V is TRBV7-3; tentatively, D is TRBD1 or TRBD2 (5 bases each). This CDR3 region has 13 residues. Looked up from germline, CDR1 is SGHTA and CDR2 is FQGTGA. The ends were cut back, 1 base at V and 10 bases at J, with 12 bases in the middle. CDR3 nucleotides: TGTGCCAGCAGCTTAAGGGGGAATAGTGCGCAGTATTTT. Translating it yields CASSLRGNSAQYF.

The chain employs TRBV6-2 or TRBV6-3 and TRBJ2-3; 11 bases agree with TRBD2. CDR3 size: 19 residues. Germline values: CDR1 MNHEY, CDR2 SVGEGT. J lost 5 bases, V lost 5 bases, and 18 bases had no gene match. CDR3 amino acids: CASSPGRTSGGLGIDTQYF. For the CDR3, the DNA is TGTGCCAGCAGTCCGGGCCGCACTAGCGGGGGCCTAGGCATAGATACGCAGTATTTT.

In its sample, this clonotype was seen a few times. DNA for the CDR3: TGTGCCAGCACCACAAGCGGGGGAGGAGAGACCCAGTACTTC. Translation gives CASTTSGGGETQYF. This chain links TRBV6-5 with TRBJ2-4, with 8 bases identical to TRBD2. The DNA end is a closer match to TRBJ2-5, so the J assignment may be wrong. The CDR3 is 14 amino acids. CDR1 MNHEY and CDR2 SVGAGI come from the germline V gene.

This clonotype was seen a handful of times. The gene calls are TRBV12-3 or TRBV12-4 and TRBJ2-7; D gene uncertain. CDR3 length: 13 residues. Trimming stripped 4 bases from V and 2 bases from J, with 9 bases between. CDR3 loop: CASSSPLPYEQYF. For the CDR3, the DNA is TGTGCCAGCAGTTCTCCCCTGCCCTACGAGCAGTACTTC.

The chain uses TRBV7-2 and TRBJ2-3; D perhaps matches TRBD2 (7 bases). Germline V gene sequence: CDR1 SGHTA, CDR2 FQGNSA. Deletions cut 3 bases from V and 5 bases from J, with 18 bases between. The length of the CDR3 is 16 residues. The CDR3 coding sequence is TGTGCCAGCAGCTTGAGGGGGGCAGCGGGGCAAGATACGCAGTATTTT. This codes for CASSLRGAAGQDTQYF.

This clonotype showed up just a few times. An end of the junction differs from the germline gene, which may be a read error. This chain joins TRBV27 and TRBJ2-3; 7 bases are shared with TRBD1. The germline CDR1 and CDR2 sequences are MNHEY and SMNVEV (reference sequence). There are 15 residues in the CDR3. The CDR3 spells CASSLSQGSTDTQYF. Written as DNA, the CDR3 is TGTGCCAGCAGTCTATCACAGGGGAGCACAGATACGCAGTATTTT.

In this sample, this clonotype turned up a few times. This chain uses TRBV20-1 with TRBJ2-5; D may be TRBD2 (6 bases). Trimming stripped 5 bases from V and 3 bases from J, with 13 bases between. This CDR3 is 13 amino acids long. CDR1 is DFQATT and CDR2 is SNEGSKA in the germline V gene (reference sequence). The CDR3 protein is CSAGPGGEETQYF. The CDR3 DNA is TGCAGTGCTGGCCCCGGCGGGGAAGAGACCCAGTACTTC.

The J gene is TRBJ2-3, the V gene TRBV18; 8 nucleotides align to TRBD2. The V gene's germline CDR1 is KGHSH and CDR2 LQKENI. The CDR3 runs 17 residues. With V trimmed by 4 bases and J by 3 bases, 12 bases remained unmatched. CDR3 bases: TGTGCCAGCTCACGTAAACCGGGACTAGAAATGACAGATACGCAGTATTTT. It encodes CASSRKPGLEMTDTQYF.

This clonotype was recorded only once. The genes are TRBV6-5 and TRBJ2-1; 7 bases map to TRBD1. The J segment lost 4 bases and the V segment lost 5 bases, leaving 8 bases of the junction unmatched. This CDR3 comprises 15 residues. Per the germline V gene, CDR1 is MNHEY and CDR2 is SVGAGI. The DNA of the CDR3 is TGTGCCAGCAGTGGACCGGGACAGACATACAATGAGCAGTTCTTC. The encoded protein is CASSGPGQTYNEQFF.

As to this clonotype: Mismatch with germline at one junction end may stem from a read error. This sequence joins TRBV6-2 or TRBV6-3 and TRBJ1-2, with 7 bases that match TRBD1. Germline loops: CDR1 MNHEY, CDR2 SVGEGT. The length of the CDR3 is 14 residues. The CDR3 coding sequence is TGTGCCAGCAGTAAGGGACAGACCTTCTATGGCTGCACCTTC. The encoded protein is CASSKGQTFYGCTF.

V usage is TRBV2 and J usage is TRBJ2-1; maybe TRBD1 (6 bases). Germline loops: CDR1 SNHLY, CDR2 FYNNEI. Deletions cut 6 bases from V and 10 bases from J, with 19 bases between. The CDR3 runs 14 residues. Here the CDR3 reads CASSVSKGDYEQFF. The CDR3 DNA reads TGTGCCAGCAGCGTTTCCAAGGGGGATTACGAGCAGTTCTTC.

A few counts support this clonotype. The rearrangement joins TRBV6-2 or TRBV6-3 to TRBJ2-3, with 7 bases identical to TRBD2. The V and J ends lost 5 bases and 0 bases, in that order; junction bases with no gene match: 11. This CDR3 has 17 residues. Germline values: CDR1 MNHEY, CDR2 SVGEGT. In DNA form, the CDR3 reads TGTGCCAGCAGTGAGCTAGCGGCGGCGAGTAGCACAGATACGCAGTATTTT. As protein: CASSELAAASSTDTQYF.

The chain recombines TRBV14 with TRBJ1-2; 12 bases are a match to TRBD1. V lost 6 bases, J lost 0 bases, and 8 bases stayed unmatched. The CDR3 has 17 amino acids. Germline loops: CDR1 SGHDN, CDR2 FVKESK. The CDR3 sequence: CASSGTGGLLSNYGYTF. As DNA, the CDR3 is TGTGCCAGCAGTGGGACAGGGGGCCTCCTCTCTAACTATGGCTACACCTTC.

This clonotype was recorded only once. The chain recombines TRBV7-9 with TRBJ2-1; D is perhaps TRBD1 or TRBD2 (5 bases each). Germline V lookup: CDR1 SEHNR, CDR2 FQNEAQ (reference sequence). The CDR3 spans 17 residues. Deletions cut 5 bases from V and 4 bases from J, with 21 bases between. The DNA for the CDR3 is TGTGCCAGCAGCCTTCTTACCAGGGAGACGGGTTACAATGAGCAGTTCTTC. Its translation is CASSLLTRETGYNEQFF. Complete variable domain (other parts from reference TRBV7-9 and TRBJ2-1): DTGVSQNPRHKITKRGQNVTFRCDPISEHNRLYWYRQTLGQGPEFLTYFQNEAQLEKSRLLSDRFSAERPKGSFSTLEIQRTEQGDSAMYLCASSLLTRETGYNEQFFGPGTRLTVL.

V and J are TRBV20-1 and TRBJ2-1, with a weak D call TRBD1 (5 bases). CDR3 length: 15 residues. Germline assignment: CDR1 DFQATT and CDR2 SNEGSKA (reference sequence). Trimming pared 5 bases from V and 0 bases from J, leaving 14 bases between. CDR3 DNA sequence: TGCAGTGCTCCCGAGACAGAAGCCTCCTACAATGAGCAGTTCTTC. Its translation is CSAPETEASYNEQFF.